The TCR beta chain under discussion was sequenced for a study of blood T cell repertoires in COVID-19 (dated by TCRdb to 2020 to 2022). As for the study more broadly: Samples covering the acute and convalescent phases of COVID-19 were provided by collaborators in the United States, Italy and Spain. The prospective study material was composed of cDNA or gDNA derived from T cells, B-cell-depleted T cells, or PBMCs. Deeply sampled blood TCRbeta repertoires from subjects exposed to, actively infected with, or recovered from COVID-19 were included in the dataset. The repertoires were made available in a free public database intended to serve as a resource for research on the immune response to SARS-CoV-2. Samples were obtained from the ongoing ImmuneRACE study (first 160 participants) and from about 1,300 subjects provided by 6 global collaborators. Sample metadata almost always included a de-identified subject ID, COVID-19 status, age in years and sex. Where available, HLA class I and class II types were obtained from metadata supplied by the sample provider rather than from assay-based typing. General findings and caveats noted by the study authors: How much clinical and demographic metadata was included differed by source and by participant, and the metadata was provided uncurated.

TCRbeta CDR3 regions were amplified from genomic DNA using the immunoSEQ Assay, a bias-controlled multiplex PCR. Processing in the source paper ran as follows. Nucleated cell counts per sample were estimated from amplification of reference gene primers within the assay. Sequence reads were collapsed and filtered to measure the absolute abundance of every unique TCRbeta CDR3 rearrangement. Productive Simpson clonality was computed per sample as the square root of Simpson's diversity index over productive rearrangements. TCRdb stores this immuneACCESS table with in-frame sequences only. Part of the clones is absent; in the studies checked, under half of the shortfall reflects unresolved V genes, and no reason is known for the rest. The DNA gave D and trimming, while V, J and clone size come from that table. For this sample there are some 80,000 clones; about 83% appear just once. Of the sample, roughly 4% is held by the ten largest clones.

The germline V gene gives CDR1 as MRHNA and CDR2 as SNTAGT. The CDR3 runs 14 residues from the cysteine to the phenylalanine. The only DNA kept is the CDR3, 42 bases in frame from the first base. Here V drops 9 bases and J drops 2 bases, and the junction holds 8 bases not matched to any gene. Note on this clone: Its antigen is not yet known. Base qualities are not provided; no much larger clone lies one nucleotide away.

Collaborating institutions collected whole blood in K2EDTA tubes following their own protocols. For TCRbeta analysis, collaborators shipped samples in one of three forms: frozen whole blood, isolated PBMCs, or DNA extracted from either of those sample types. Sequencing was performed on peripheral blood. The sequence was obtained from a man aged 45-65 years with acute or convalescent COVID-19. Recombination joined TRBV6-4 with TRBJ2-7; 9 bases in the junction line up with TRBD2. The CDR3 region: CARLGTSPPYEQYF. The nucleotide sequence is TGTGCCAGACTCGGGACTAGCCCACCCTACGAGCAGTACTTC.